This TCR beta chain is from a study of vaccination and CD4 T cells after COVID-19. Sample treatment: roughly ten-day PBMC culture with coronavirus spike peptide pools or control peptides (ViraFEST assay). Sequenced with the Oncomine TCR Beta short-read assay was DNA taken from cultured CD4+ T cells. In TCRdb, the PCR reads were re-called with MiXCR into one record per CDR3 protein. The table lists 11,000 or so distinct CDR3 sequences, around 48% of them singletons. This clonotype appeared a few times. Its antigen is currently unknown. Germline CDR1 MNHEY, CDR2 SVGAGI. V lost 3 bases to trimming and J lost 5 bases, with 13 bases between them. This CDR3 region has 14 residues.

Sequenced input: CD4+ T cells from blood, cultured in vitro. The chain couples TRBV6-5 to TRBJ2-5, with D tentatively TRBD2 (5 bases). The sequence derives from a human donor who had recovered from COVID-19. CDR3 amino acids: CASSYVGEGETQYF. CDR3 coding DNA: TGTGCCAGCAGTTATGTGGGAGAGGGTGAGACCCAGTACTTC.